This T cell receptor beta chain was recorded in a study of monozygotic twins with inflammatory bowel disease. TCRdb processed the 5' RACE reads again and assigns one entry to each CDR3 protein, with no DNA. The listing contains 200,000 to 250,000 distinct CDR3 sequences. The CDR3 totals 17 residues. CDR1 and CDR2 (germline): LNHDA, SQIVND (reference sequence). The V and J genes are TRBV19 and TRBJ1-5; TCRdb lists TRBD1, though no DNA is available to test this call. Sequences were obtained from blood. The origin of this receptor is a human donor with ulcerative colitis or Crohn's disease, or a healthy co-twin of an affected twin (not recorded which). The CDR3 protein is CASSMQGGLYNNQPQHF.